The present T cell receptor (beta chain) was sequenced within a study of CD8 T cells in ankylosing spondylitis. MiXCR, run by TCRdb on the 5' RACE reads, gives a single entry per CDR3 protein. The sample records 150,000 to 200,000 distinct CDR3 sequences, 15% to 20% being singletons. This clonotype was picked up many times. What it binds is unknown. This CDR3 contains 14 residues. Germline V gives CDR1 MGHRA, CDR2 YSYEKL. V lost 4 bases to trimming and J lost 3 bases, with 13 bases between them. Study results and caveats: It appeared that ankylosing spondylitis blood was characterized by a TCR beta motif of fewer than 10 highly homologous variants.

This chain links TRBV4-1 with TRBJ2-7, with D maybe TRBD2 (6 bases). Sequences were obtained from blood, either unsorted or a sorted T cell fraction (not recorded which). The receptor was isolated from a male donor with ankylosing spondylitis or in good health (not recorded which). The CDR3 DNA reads TGCGCCAGCAGCCCCTCCGGGAGCTTCTACGAGCAGTACTTC. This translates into CASSPSGSFYEQYF.